This T cell receptor (beta chain) was obtained from a study of T cells expressing NK-cell markers. At the level of the study: Sorted CD3+CD56+NKG2C+, CD3+CD56+NKG2C- and CD3+CD56-NKG2C+ T cells provided the TCR beta repertoires.

CDR1 is MDHEN and CDR2 is SYDVKM in the germline V gene. The CDR3 has 13 residues. TCRdb re-called the 5' RACE reads; one entry per CDR3 protein, DNA not given. Its table records 300,000 to 450,000 distinct CDR3 sequences. The clonotype comes from a man aged 18-69 years in good health. The specimen sequenced was blood T cells: a sorted CD56 or NKG2C T cell subset, CD4+ or CD8+ T cells, or bulk PBMC T cells (not recorded which). This chain uses TRBV28 with TRBJ2-7; TCRdb outputs TRBD1, but without DNA this stays unchecked. The CDR3: CASRPGRWSTQYF.